This TCR beta chain came from a study of shared clonotypes between healthy human individuals. Study summary: Plates per donor: three CD4 naive, three CD4 memory, two CD8 naive, one CD8 memory. Points from the study as a whole: Sorted-subset sequencing was shown by rarefaction to be incomplete despite large depth. Naive subsets, compared against memory subsets, generally had larger estimated richness values.

About this clone itself: Its specificity is unknown.

The assay was run at deep level. The assay was immunoSEQ multiplex PCR, and TCRdb's table has in-frame clones only and misses some. Among approximately 1.5 million clones listed, 98% were seen once. V was pared by 4 bases and J by 0 bases, with 23 bases between. Germline CDR1 and CDR2: SGHRS and YFSETQ. This CDR3 is 20 amino acids long. This receptor was taken from a man in his thirties or forties in good health. V is TRBV5-1 and J is TRBJ2-6; tentatively, D is TRBD2 (5 bases). Sequencing used naive CD4+ T cells sorted from blood. Subset noted: CD45RA+ positively selected. The CDR3 region is CASSLTPGPGLRSGANVLTF. CDR3 nucleotides: TGCGCCAGCAGCCTCACGCCCGGGCCGGGATTACGCTCTGGGGCCAACGTCCTGACTTTC.